This TCR beta chain was sequenced during a study of blood T cell repertoires in COVID-19. Profiling relied on immunoSEQ multiplex PCR, and the TCRdb table lists in-frame clones only, not all of them. Among 70,000 or so clones listed, about 86% were seen once. The ends lost 1 base at V and 2 bases at J; junction bases unmatched: 0. This CDR3 has 14 amino acids. Germline CDR1 MRHNA, CDR2 SNTAGT. The gene calls are TRBV6-4 and TRBJ2-5, with 8 bases identical to TRBD1. The sequence came from a man in his 70s with active COVID-19. Sequencing was carried out using peripheral blood. CDR3 sequence reads: CASSDWDRQETQYF. In DNA form, the CDR3 reads TGTGCCAGCAGTGACTGGGACAGGCAAGAGACCCAGTACTTC.